A selection of T cell receptor beta chains follows, all from one sample in a study of T cells in Graves' hyperthyroidism and ophthalmopathy. TCRdb fed the multiplex PCR reads into MiXCR, producing one record per CDR3 protein. The table has hundreds of thousands of distinct CDR3 sequences, about 14% seen once. The sample consisted of blood. Receptors originate from a woman in her 30s with Graves' hyperthyroidism that later progressed to Graves' ophthalmopathy. CDR3s include the opening cysteine and the closing phenylalanine or tryptophan. The D gene is left open where the match is weak. The size entry is marked missing in some rows and otherwise reads once, few, many or a size class.

clone_size	v_call	d_call	j_call	cdr3_nt	cdr3_aa
many	TRBV7-2	TRBD1	TRBJ1-1	TGTGCCAGCAGCCGAACCTGGAACCGGGACAGGAGACCCGAAGCTTTCTTT	CASSRTWNRDRRPEAFF
few	TRBV3-1	.	TRBJ2-3	TGTGCCAGCAGCCAAGAAAGTAGCGGAAACACAGATACGCAGTATTTT	CASSQESSGNTDTQYF
few	TRBV12-3/TRBV12-4	.	TRBJ2-2	TGTGCCAGCAGAACCTTAGGGGAGGACACCGGGGAGCTGTTTTTT	CASRTLGEDTGELFF
.	TRBV3-1	TRBD1	TRBJ2-7	TGTGCCAGCAGCCAAGAAAACAGGGGCTACGAGCAGTACTTC	CASSQENRGYEQYF
few	TRBV6-1	.	TRBJ2-3	TGTGCCAGCAGTCTGGGCCTCACCGCAGGGGCCTACACAGATACGCAGTATTTT	CASSLGLTAGAYTDTQYF
.	TRBV6-1	TRBD2	TRBJ2-3	TGTGCCAGCAGTGAAGACGGGAGGCCCACAGATACGCAGTATTTT	CASSEDGRPTDTQYF
.	TRBV19	TRBD2	TRBJ2-5	TGTGCCAGTAGTTTCGGATTGACTAGCGGGAGGGCCGAGACCCAGTACTTC	CASSFGLTSGRAETQYF
few	TRBV10-1	TRBD1	TRBJ2-2	TGCGCCAGCAGGGCAGGGGGCACCGGGGAGCTGTTTTTT	CASRAGGTGELFF
many	TRBV20-1	TRBD1	TRBJ2-5	TGCAGTGCCCCTGGGGGGACAGGGATGACCCAGTACTTC	CSAPGGTGMTQYF
many	TRBV29-1	.	TRBJ1-1	TGCAGCGTTGTCGGGGGAGGAAACACTGAAGCTTTCTTT	CSVVGGGNTEAFF
many	TRBV2	.	TRBJ1-5	TGTGCCAGCAGGGACGGGGGGAAGCCCCAGCATTTT	CASRDGGKPQHF
few	TRBV4-3	.	TRBJ2-5	TGCGCCAGCAGCCAAGACATGGGGGGCCAAGAGACCCAGTACTTC	CASSQDMGGQETQYF
few	TRBV5-1	TRBD1	TRBJ2-2	TGCGCCAGCAGCTTGAGGACAGGGAATATTAACGGGGAGCTGTTTTTT	CASSLRTGNINGELFF
many	TRBV9	.	TRBJ2-2	TGTGCCAGCAGCGTTAAAGGGGCGGACACCGGGGAGCTGTTTTTT	CASSVKGADTGELFF
.	TRBV27	.	TRBJ1-3	TGTGCCAGCAGTCGGGGGGTTTCTACTGGAAACACCATATATTTT	CASSRGVSTGNTIYF
.	TRBV9	.	TRBJ1-6	TGTGCCAGCAGCCCCGTACAGGGACTTAATTCACCCCTCCACTTT	CASSPVQGLNSPLHF
few	TRBV19	.	TRBJ1-5	TGTGCCAGTATAAGTGAGCGGGGGAACAATCAGCCCCAGCATTTT	CASISERGNNQPQHF
many	TRBV2	.	TRBJ1-5	TGTGCCAGCAGTGAAATGGGGAATCAGCCCCAGCATTTT	CASSEMGNQPQHF
.	TRBV20-1	.	TRBJ2-7	TGCAGTGCTGCTTCCGACGGCTACGAGCAGTACTTC	CSAASDGYEQYF
.	TRBV19	TRBD1	TRBJ1-3	TGTGCCAGTAGTATGGGACAGTCTGGAAACACCATATATTTT	CASSMGQSGNTIYF
.	TRBV7-9	.	TRBJ2-7	TGTGCCAGCAGCGTAGGGATGTACGAGCAGTACTTC	CASSVGMYEQYF
many	TRBV3-1	.	TRBJ1-1	TGTGCCAGCAGCGGGACGCGAGGGATCGCTGAAGCTTTCTTT	CASSGTRGIAEAFF
many	TRBV28	.	TRBJ2-5	TGTGCCAGCAGTCAAGGACAGGGAGGGAAGTACTTC	CASSQGQGGKYF
few	TRBV13	TRBD2	TRBJ2-1	TGTGCCAGCAGCTTACTTAGGACTAGCGGTTACAATGAGCAGTTCTTC	CASSLLRTSGYNEQFF
many	TRBV28	TRBD1	TRBJ2-5	TGTGCCAGCGGGATTCAGGGGGCGCAGGAGACCCAGTACTTC	CASGIQGAQETQYF
many	TRBV6-5	.	TRBJ2-4	TGTGCCAGCAGTTACTCGAGTGCAGAAAACATTCAGTACTTC	CASSYSSAENIQYF
few	TRBV29-1	.	TRBJ1-2	TGCAGCGTTGAAGAACAGGAGGAGCCTGGCTACACCTTC	CSVEEQEEPGYTF
.	TRBV28	TRBD1	TRBJ2-1	TGTGCCAGCAGTTACCTTTACCTGGACAGGGAAGAATGGAATGAGCAGTTCTTC	CASSYLYLDREEWNEQFF
many	TRBV12-5	TRBD1	TRBJ2-5	TGTGCTAGTGGTTTGGTACAGAAGCAGGACAGGGGGGGTGAGACCCAGTACTTC	CASGLVQKQDRGGETQYF
.	TRBV24-1	TRBD1	TRBJ2-7	TGTGCCACCAGTGAGACTGGGACAGAGGCCTCCTACGAGCAGTACTTC	CATSETGTEASYEQYF
.	TRBV6-1	.	TRBJ2-7	TGTGCCAGCAGCTTTGGCCAGGTTAACGAGCAGTACTTC	CASSFGQVNEQYF
few	TRBV18	TRBD2	TRBJ2-7	TGTGCCAGCAGTTCCGGGACTACCTTCTACGAGCAGTACTTC	CASSSGTTFYEQYF
many	TRBV3-1	.	TRBJ1-3	TGTGCCAGCAGCTCCCGGATGGCAGTTTCGGTCGACACCATATATTTT	CASSSRMAVSVDTIYF
few	TRBV25-1	TRBD1	TRBJ2-7	TGTGCCAGCAGTGGCCCTGGGACAGCGATGAGCGAGCAGTACTTC	CASSGPGTAMSEQYF
many	TRBV12-3/TRBV12-4	TRBD1	TRBJ1-2	TGTGCCAGCGGCCTATACAGGGGTTCGGTTGGCTACACCTTC	CASGLYRGSVGYTF
.	TRBV4-1	.	TRBJ2-3	TGCGCCAGCAGCCAAGTACTAGGGGATAGCACAGATACGCAGTATTTT	CASSQVLGDSTDTQYF
many	TRBV12-3/TRBV12-4	.	TRBJ2-1	TGTGCCAGCAGTTTGAGGGCGGGCCGATACAATGAGCAGTTCTTC	CASSLRAGRYNEQFF
many	TRBV12-3/TRBV12-4	.	TRBJ1-1	TGTGCCAGCACCCGGGGGGAGAACACTGAAGCTTTCTTT	CASTRGENTEAFF
many	TRBV7-8	TRBD1	TRBJ2-3	TGTGCCAGCAGCTTCACCGGGACAGGGGGTCTAGATACGCAGTATTTT	CASSFTGTGGLDTQYF
few	TRBV5-1	.	TRBJ1-1	TGCGCCAGCAGCTTGGAGGACCCGAACACTGAAGCTTTCTTT	CASSLEDPNTEAFF
many	TRBV18	.	TRBJ2-5	TGTGCCAGCTCACCACCGGCGCTGAAAGAGACCCAGTACTTC	CASSPPALKETQYF
many	TRBV27	.	TRBJ2-1	TGTGCCAGCACCCCCTCCGCCCTCAATGAGCAGTTCTTC	CASTPSALNEQFF
many	TRBV5-1	TRBD1	TRBJ1-4	TGCGCCAGCAGCCCGTCCGGGACAGATAAAAAACTGTTTTTT	CASSPSGTDKKLFF
few	TRBV7-6	.	TRBJ2-1	TGTGCCAGCAGCTTCCCCGGGGGCCACAATGAGCAGTTCTTC	CASSFPGGHNEQFF
many	TRBV19	.	TRBJ2-5	TGTGCCAGTAGTATAGAATTCGCGAGGAACCTAGAGACCCAGTACTTC	CASSIEFARNLETQYF
many	TRBV24-1	TRBD2	TRBJ2-7	TGTGCCACCAGTGATTCTGCGGGAGGGCTTGACGAGCAGTACTTC	CATSDSAGGLDEQYF
many	TRBV20-1	.	TRBJ2-3	TGCAGTGCCCCCGACAACACAGATACGCAGTATTTT	CSAPDNTDTQYF
many	TRBV6-6	.	TRBJ2-1	TGTGCCAGCAGTTACGGCGGGGCAGGGTTGAATGAGCAGTTCTTC	CASSYGGAGLNEQFF
few	TRBV6-2/TRBV6-3	TRBD2	TRBJ2-3	TGTGCCAGCAGTTCCACTAGCGGGAGTATTTTCACAGATACGCAGTATTTT	CASSSTSGSIFTDTQYF
.	TRBV7-2	.	TRBJ2-6	TGTGCCAGCACTCCGAGGAGGGAACGAGCGACTGGGGCCAACGTCCTGGCTTTC	CASTPRRERATGANVLAF
few	TRBV15	.	TRBJ2-1	TGTGCCACCAGCAGAGAGGGGTCCCGAGTTGAGCAGTTCTTC	CATSREGSRVEQFF